This T cell receptor (beta chain) emerged from a study of T-cell memory formation after mild COVID-19. Study overall: Across donors, TCR clusters were largely donor specific.

Researchers used 5'RACE with constant-segment primers to make TCR alpha and TCR beta cDNA libraries that carry sample barcodes and UMIs. A single record per CDR3 protein comes from TCRdb applying MiXCR to the 5' RACE reads. The data contain 190,000 or so distinct CDR3 sequences, 20% to 25% of them singletons. The V end was cut by 5 bases, the J end by 6 bases, with 23 bases between. This CDR3 is 16 amino acids long. CDR1 and CDR2 from the germline V gene are SGHVS and FNYEAQ. General study results and limits: Contracting CD4+ clones were located mainly in CM and EM, and CD8+ clones in EMRA. Within pre-infection memory, some responding clones were found, suggesting cross-reactive memory joined.

On this clonotype: The antigen remains unidentified.

V and J are TRBV7-6 and TRBJ2-7, with D possibly TRBD2 on 5 matching bases. Material: PBMCs or a T cell subset sorted from them (not recorded which). This TCR was recovered from an adult woman who had mild COVID-19 (a few samples of this study predate the infection). Cell type and time point are not known. The CDR3 coding sequence is TGTGCCAGCAGCCGCCCCCCAGCCTATTCCCTAGCCGAGCAGTACTTC. This gives the protein CASSRPPAYSLAEQYF.